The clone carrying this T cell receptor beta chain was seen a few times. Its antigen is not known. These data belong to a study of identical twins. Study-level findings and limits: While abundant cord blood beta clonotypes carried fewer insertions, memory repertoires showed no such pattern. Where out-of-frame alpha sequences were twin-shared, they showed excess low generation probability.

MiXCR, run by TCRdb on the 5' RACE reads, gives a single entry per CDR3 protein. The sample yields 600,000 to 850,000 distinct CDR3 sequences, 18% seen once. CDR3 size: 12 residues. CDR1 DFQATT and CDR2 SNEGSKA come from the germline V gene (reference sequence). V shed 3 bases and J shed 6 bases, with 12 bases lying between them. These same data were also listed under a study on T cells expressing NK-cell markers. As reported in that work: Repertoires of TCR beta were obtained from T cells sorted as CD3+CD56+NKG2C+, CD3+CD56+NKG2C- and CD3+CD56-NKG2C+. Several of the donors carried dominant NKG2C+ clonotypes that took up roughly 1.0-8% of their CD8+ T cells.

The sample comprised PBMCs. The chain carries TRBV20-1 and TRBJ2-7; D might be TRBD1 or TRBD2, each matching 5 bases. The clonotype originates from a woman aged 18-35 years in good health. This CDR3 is CSARGDLREQYF. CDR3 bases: TGCAGTGCTAGGGGGGATTTACGCGAGCAGTACTTC.